The clone carrying this T cell receptor beta chain occurred many times. Its matching antigen is unknown. The source of the sample is a study of T-cell memory formation after mild COVID-19. Across the whole study: Largely donor-specific sequence clusters came from a couple of donors. Regarding the study as a whole: That cross-reactive memory joined was suggested by some responding clones appearing in pre-infection memory. Clones contracting day 15 to 85 were balanced CD4/CD8; later expanders leaned CD4+.

TCRdb itself ran the 5' RACE reads through MiXCR, one entry per CDR3 protein. The sample holds almost 250,000 distinct CDR3 sequences, 15% to 19% seen once. With 2 bases removed from V and 3 bases from J, the gap between germline ends came to 11 bases. This CDR3 is built from 14 residues. Germline V CDR1 and CDR2: SGHRS, YFSETQ. The V gene is TRBV5-1, the J gene TRBJ1-1; D gene ambiguous. Sample: PBMCs or a T cell subset sorted from them (not recorded which). The clonotype comes from an adult woman who had mild COVID-19 (a few samples of this study predate the infection). Cell type and time point are not known. CDR3 bases: TGCGCCAGCAGCTTAGGCCGGGCGGACACTGAAGCTTTCTTT. Translating gives CASSLGRADTEAFF.